This T cell receptor beta chain was profiled in a study of blood T cell dynamics during melanoma immunotherapy. Time point: week 3, after first cycle of checkpoint inhibitor. The germline gives CDR1 MNHNY, CDR2 SVGAGI (reference sequence). Trimming left V 2 bases short and J 2 bases short, with 4 bases between. CDR3 length: 12 residues. Every bulk PBMC sample received the same 350 ng of DNA. Libraries were prepared by immunoSEQ multiplex PCR; TCRdb keeps only in-frame clonotypes and omits some of them. Here the sample spans about 4,900 clones, roughly 90% being singletons. The sequencing here drew on blood, taken from a patient treated with checkpoint blockade. The rearrangement joins TRBV6-6 to TRBJ2-7, with no clear D. The receptor comes from a human donor with melanoma. The CDR3 nucleotides are TGTGCCAGCAGTTACCAACCCTACGAGCAGTACTTC. This codes for CASSYQPYEQYF.